A single sample gave rise to the 5 T cell receptor beta chains below, sequenced in a study of T cell responses to AZD1222 COVID-19 vaccine. Only in-frame clones appear in the TCRdb table, and some are missing; sequencing was by immunoSEQ multiplex PCR. Here the sample spans about 150,000 clones, roughly nine tenths being singletons. Specimen: peripheral blood, collected 28 days after the second AZD1222 dose. The receptors shown here come from an adult who received the AZD1222 COVID-19 vaccine.

This chain uses TRBV9 with TRBJ2-5; D possibly corresponds to TRBD2 (5 bases). The CDR3 spans 14 residues. Germline loops: CDR1 SGDLS, CDR2 YYNGEE. The V end was cut by 0 bases, the J end by 4 bases, with 10 bases between. The DNA for the CDR3 is TGTGCCAGCAGCGTAGAGGGCGGGCGAGAGACCCAGTACTTC. This gives the protein CASSVEGGRETQYF. The full variable domain, rest sourced from reference TRBV9 and TRBJ2-5, is DSGVTQTPKHLITATGQRVTLRCSPRSGDLSVYWYQQSLDQGLQFLIQYYNGEERAKGNILERFSAQQFPDLHSELNLSSLELGDSALYFCASSVEGGRETQYFGPGTRLLVL.

The rearrangement joins TRBV28 to TRBJ1-2, with 11 bases lining up with TRBD1. CDR1 is MDHEN, CDR2 SYDVKM, per germline. Unmatched junction bases numbered 8, after V lost 10 bases and J lost 7 bases. The CDR3 spans 13 residues. The CDR3 is CATRPGTGGGYTF. The CDR3 DNA sequence: TGTGCCACCCGACCAGGGACAGGGGGTGGCTACACCTTC.

The rearrangement links TRBV27 to TRBJ1-5; TRBD1 aligns across 10 bases. The germline gives CDR1 MNHEY, CDR2 SMNVEV (reference sequence). This CDR3 has 18 residues. Unmatched junction bases numbered 11, after V lost 5 bases and J lost 1 base. Written as DNA, the CDR3 is TGTGCCAGCAGTAGGACTCCGGGACAGGGGATAAGCAATCAGCCCCAGCATTTT. The encoded protein is CASSRTPGQGISNQPQHF.

The chain links TRBV5-6 to TRBJ2-2, with D unresolved. V lost 0 bases and J 3 bases, leaving 6 bases between the germline ends. This CDR3 is built from 14 residues. Germline CDR1 and CDR2: SGHDT and YYEEEE. CDR3 nucleotides: TGTGCCAGCAGCTTGGTTGGATACACCGGGGAGCTGTTTTTT. Translating it yields CASSLVGYTGELFF.

The J gene is TRBJ1-6, the V gene TRBV6-5; tentative D call: TRBD1 (6 bases). The CDR3 length is 14 residues. Germline V gives CDR1 MNHEY, CDR2 SVGAGI. Trimming took 6 bases from V and 9 from J, leaving 15 bases between them. Written as DNA, the CDR3 is TGTGCCAGCAGGGGGGCACAATCGGCTTCACCCCTCCACTTT. Translating gives CASRGAQSASPLHF.